This entry concerns a single T cell receptor beta chain. What it binds is not known. V lost 3 bases to trimming and J lost 2 bases, with 11 bases between them. Germline CDR1 LNHDA, CDR2 SQIVND (reference sequence). CDR3 length: 14 residues. Researchers ran the PCR with 60 Vbeta and 13 Jbeta primers. Profiled with immunoSEQ multiplex PCR; TCRdb holds only in-frame clones, not every one. The sample lists about 110,000 clones, around three quarters occurring once. The data were obtained in a study of cytomegalovirus exposure and HLA in healthy donors. Whole-study context: Earlier, some 180 million T cells were analyzed, and around 100 million unique TCR beta sequences were found among them. Study-wide results and limits: Later analysis associated a missense DCLRE1C variant with TCR beta V- and J-gene trimming. In vitro, three CMV-associated chains proved specific for CMV antigens. Rarity characterized most TCR sequences, yet some public TCRs appeared in many donors.

Specimen: PBMCs. V and J are TRBV19 and TRBJ2-7, with TRBD1 as a possible D gene (6 bases). This clonotype was sampled from a boy between 10 and 17 years old in good health and CMV-seronegative. The CDR3 spells CASSIGRGTYEQYF. The CDR3, as DNA: TGTGCCAGTAGTATTGGCAGGGGAACCTACGAGCAGTACTTC.